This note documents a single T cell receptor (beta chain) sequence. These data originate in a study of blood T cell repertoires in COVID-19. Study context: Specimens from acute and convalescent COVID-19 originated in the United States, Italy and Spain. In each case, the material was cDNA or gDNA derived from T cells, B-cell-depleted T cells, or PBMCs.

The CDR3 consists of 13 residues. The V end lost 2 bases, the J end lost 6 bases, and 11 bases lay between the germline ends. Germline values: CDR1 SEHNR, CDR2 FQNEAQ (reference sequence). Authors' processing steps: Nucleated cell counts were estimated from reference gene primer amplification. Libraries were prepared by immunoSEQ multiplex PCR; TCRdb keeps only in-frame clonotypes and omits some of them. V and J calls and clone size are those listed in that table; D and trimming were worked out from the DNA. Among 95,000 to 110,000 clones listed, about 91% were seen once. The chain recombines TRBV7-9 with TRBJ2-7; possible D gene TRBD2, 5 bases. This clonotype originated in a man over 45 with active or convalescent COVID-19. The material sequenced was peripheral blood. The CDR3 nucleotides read TGTGCCAGCAGCTTAAACGGGATGAGCGAGCAGTACTTC. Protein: CASSLNGMSEQYF.